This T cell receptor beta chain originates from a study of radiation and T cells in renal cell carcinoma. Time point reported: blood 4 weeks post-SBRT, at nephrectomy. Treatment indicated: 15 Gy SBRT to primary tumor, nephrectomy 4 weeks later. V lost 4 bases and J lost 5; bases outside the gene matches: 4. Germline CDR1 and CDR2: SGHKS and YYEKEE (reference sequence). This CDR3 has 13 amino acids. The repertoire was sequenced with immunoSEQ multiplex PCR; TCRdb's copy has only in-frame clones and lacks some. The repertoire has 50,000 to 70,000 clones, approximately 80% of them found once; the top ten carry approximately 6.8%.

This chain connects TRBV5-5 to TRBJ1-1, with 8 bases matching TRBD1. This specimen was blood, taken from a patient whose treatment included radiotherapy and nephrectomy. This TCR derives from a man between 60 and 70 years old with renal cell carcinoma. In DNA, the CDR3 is TGTGCCAGCAGCGGACAGGGTGGAACTGAAGCTTTCTTT. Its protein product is CASSGQGGTEAFF.